Shown below are 10 T cell receptor beta chains from a single sample sequenced in a study of CD8+ T cells in alopecia areata. RNA was extracted and reverse transcribed into cDNA as the sequencing template. Here immunoSEQ multiplex PCR was the method, and the copy in TCRdb shows in-frame clones only, minus some. The sample records under 250,000 clones, more than 50% being singletons. The sequencing input was CD8+ T cells sorted from blood. Receptor source: a human donor in good health.

The rearrangement links TRBV7-9 to TRBJ2-1; TRBD2 is a possible D gene (5 bases). The CDR3 is made up of 15 amino acids. Germline V gene lookup returns CDR1 SEHNR and CDR2 FQNEAQ (reference sequence). Trimming took 5 bases from V and 10 from J, leaving 21 bases between them. CDR3 in amino acids: CASSPTFGLGGEQFF. CDR3 coding DNA: TGTGCCAGCAGCCCAACTTTCGGTTTAGGAGGAGAGCAGTTCTTC.

The rearrangement links TRBV23-1 to TRBJ2-7, with D unclear. TRBV23-1 is an ORF; its function is uncertain. The CDR3 has 17 amino acids. Trimming took 0 bases from V and 4 from J, leaving 19 bases between them. The CDR3 sequence: CASSQSGSPGYPYEQYF. The CDR3 DNA reads as TGCGCCAGCAGTCAATCCGGCTCTCCAGGCTATCCGTACGAGCAGTACTTC.

The chain uses TRBV7-2 and TRBJ2-6, with a tentative D call TRBD1 (5 bases). Germline V CDR1 and CDR2: SGHTA, FQGNSA. There are 15 residues in the CDR3. V lost 5 bases and J 4 bases, leaving 12 bases between the germline ends. CDR3 region: CASSVPGYGANVLTF. DNA of the CDR3: TGTGCCAGCAGCGTTCCAGGGTACGGGGCCAACGTCCTGACTTTC.

This clone was picked up a small number of times. This chain links TRBV12-5 with TRBJ1-1; weak D call: TRBD1 (5 bases). This CDR3 spans 16 amino acids. The germline V and J ends were trimmed by 6 bases and 3 bases, with 20 bases remaining between them. Looked up from germline, CDR1 is LGHNT and CDR2 is FRNRAP. Here the CDR3 DNA reads TGTGCTAGTGGCCCGGGCCTCTTCAGGGAGGACACTGAAGCTTTCTTT. It specifies CASGPGLFREDTEAFF. Drawing the rest from reference TRBV12-5 and TRBJ1-1, the complete variable domain is DARVTQTPRHKVTEMGQEVTMRCQPILGHNTVFWYRQTMMQGLELLAYFRNRAPLDDSGMPKDRFSAEMPDATLATLKIQPSEPRDSAVYFCASGPGLFREDTEAFFGQGTRLTVV.

The genes are TRBV4-1 and TRBJ2-2; D is unresolved. Germline-derived CDR1 and CDR2 are MGHRA and YSYEKL. The CDR3 has 15 amino acids. V dropped 0 bases and J dropped 4 bases, with 9 bases sitting between them. In DNA, the CDR3 is TGCGCCAGCAGCCAAGAAGGGCAGGTCACCGGGGAGCTGTTTTTT. Protein sequence: CASSQEGQVTGELFF.

This clone was seen a handful of times. This chain joins TRBV5-6 and TRBJ1-2, with 7 bases identical to TRBD1. The germline V gene encodes CDR1 SGHDT and CDR2 YYEEEE. Trimming at V came to 1 base and at J to 7 bases, leaving 7 bases not matched to a gene. The CDR3 is made up of 14 amino acids. DNA for the CDR3: TGTGCCAGCAGCTTGAGGGACAGTCGACTTGGCTACACCTTC. Amino acids: CASSLRDSRLGYTF.

The chain combines TRBV29-1 with TRBJ2-7, with a possible D match to TRBD1 (5 bases). Germline CDR1 reads SQVTM; CDR2 reads ANQGSEA. The CDR3 has 14 amino acids. The V end lost 2 bases, the J end lost 4 bases, and 15 bases lay between the germline ends. As DNA, the CDR3 is TGCAGCGTTGAATTTCAGGGCCAAGGATACGAGCAGTACTTC. Translated, it gives CSVEFQGQGYEQYF.

This clone was detected only a few times. Additional DNA sequences in this sample encode the identical CDR3. The CDR3 region is CASSLTGAGANVLTF. DNA for the CDR3: TGTGCCAGCAGCCTAACAGGGGCTGGGGCCAACGTCCTGACTTTC. The J gene is TRBJ2-6, the V gene TRBV5-4; 7 nucleotides line up with TRBD1. The CDR3 consists of 15 residues. Germline CDR1 and CDR2: SGHNT and YYREEE (reference sequence). The V gene end was trimmed by 4 bases and the J gene end by 2 bases; junction bases not matched to a gene: 3. The full variable domain, rest sourced from reference TRBV5-4 and TRBJ2-6, is ETGVTQSPTHLIKTRGQQVTLRCSSQSGHNTVSWYQQALGQGPQFIFQYYREEENGRGNFPPRFSGLQFPNYSSELNVNALELDDSALYLCASSLTGAGANVLTFGAGSRLTVL.

V gene TRBV9 combines with J gene TRBJ2-7, with D perhaps TRBD1 (6 bases). This CDR3 region has 15 residues. V was clipped by 3 bases and J by 3 bases, with 16 bases between them. CDR1 SGDLS and CDR2 YYNGEE come from the germline V gene. As DNA, the CDR3 is TGTGCCAGCAGCGAAACAGGGTCGCCGAACTACGAGCAGTACTTC. Its translation: CASSETGSPNYEQYF.

The rearrangement uses TRBV5-1 and TRBJ2-3; 10 positions agree with TRBD2. V lost 4 bases to trimming and J lost 6 bases; unmatched junction nucleotides: 8. CDR1 is SGHRS and CDR2 is YFSETQ in the germline V gene. The CDR3 contains 15 residues. The CDR3 region has the DNA TGCGCCAGCAGCGTCAGCGGGGGGGTGTCTGATACGCAGTATTTT. Translated, it gives CASSVSGGVSDTQYF. The full variable domain, completed using reference TRBV5-1 and TRBJ2-3, is KAGVTQTPRYLIKTRGQQVTLSCSPISGHRSVSWYQQTPGQGLQFLFEYFSETQRNKGNFPGRFSGRQFSNSRSEMNVSTLELGDSALYLCASSVSGGVSDTQYFGPGTRLTVL.